One sample yielded the 20 T cell receptor beta chains listed below, sequenced in a study of T cell responses to AZD1222 COVID-19 vaccine. Clones were read by immunoSEQ multiplex PCR, and TCRdb kept only the in-frame ones, dropping some. The table shows approximately 100,000 clones, with about 89% occurring only once. The starting material was peripheral blood, obtained on day 0 of AZD1222 vaccination. These receptors originate from an adult in good health.

The V and J genes are TRBV6-5 and TRBJ1-1; TRBD1 aligns across 7 bases. The germline gives CDR1 MNHEY, CDR2 SVGAGI. J was trimmed by 4 bases and V by 6 bases; bases with no gene match: 8. The CDR3 extends over 14 amino acids. The CDR3 DNA reads as TGTGCCAGCAGACCTGGGTCAGGGGGCACTGAAGCTTTCTTT. Protein sequence: CASRPGSGGTEAFF.

This clone was detected a few times. V is TRBV7-2 and J is TRBJ2-7; the D gene is possibly TRBD2 (6 bases). The CDR3 runs 13 residues. The germline V gene has CDR1 SGHTA and CDR2 FQGNSA. V was clipped by 2 bases and J by 6 bases, with 11 bases between them. For the CDR3, the DNA is TGTGCCAGCAGCTTAAGGCAGGAGGGCGAGCAGTACTTC. The encoded protein is CASSLRQEGEQYF.

This clone was recorded only once. This chain joins TRBV6-2 or TRBV6-3 and TRBJ1-2; D is possibly TRBD1 (6 bases). There are 13 residues in the CDR3. The germline CDR1 and CDR2 sequences are MNHEY and SVGEGT. Trimming removed 2 bases from V and 7 bases from J, with 11 bases in between. In DNA, the CDR3 is TGTGCCAGCAGTTACGTACAGGGAGCTGGCTACACCTTC. Amino acid sequence: CASSYVQGAGYTF.

The chain couples TRBV29-1 to TRBJ1-4; possibly TRBD1 for D (5 bases). Trimming shortened V by 6 bases and J by 11 bases, and 22 bases separated the two germline ends. This CDR3 has 14 residues. Germline CDR1 SQVTM, CDR2 ANQGSEA. CDR3 residues: CSVSGTLPGSKLFF. CDR3 nucleotide sequence: TGCAGCGTCTCCGGGACGCTCCCGGGGTCGAAACTGTTTTTT.

In the case of this clone: One junction end disagrees with the germline gene, perhaps due to a read error. The V and J genes are TRBV11-1 and TRBJ2-5, with unresolved D. The germline V gene has CDR1 SGHAT and CDR2 FQDESV (reference sequence). The length of the CDR3 is 15 residues. The CDR3 nucleotides are TGTGCCAGCAGCTTATTATCGGGTACTCAAGCGACCCAGTACTTC. It is translated as CASSLLSGTQATQYF.

This chain uses TRBV6-2 or TRBV6-3 with TRBJ1-3, with TRBD1 identical over 8 bases. CDR3 size: 17 residues. V lost 4 bases to trimming and J lost 1 base; unmatched junction nucleotides: 9. Germline V gene data show CDR1 as MNHEY and CDR2 as SVGEGT. The CDR3 DNA sequence: TGTGCCAGCAGTTCCCGGACAGGGATATCTTCTGGAAACACCATATATTTT. Its translation: CASSSRTGISSGNTIYF.

This sequence joins TRBV6-5 and TRBJ2-7, with unresolved D. The germline CDR1 and CDR2 sequences are MNHEY and SVGAGI. The V gene lost 4 bases and the J gene lost 1 base, with 17 bases spanning the gap. The CDR3 totals 16 residues. The CDR3, as DNA: TGTGCCAGCAGTTCCCCCCCTGGCGGATCTTCCTACGAGCAGTACTTC. This sequence encodes CASSSPPGGSSYEQYF.

This clone was recorded once. The V and J genes are TRBV24-1 and TRBJ2-3, with D perhaps assigned TRBD1 or TRBD2 (6 bases each). This CDR3 has 15 residues. V lost 6 bases to trimming and J lost 7 bases, with 19 bases between them. The germline gives CDR1 KGHDR, CDR2 SFDVKD. The CDR3 reads CATSPSGALANTQYF. The CDR3 DNA follows: TGTGCCACCAGTCCTTCAGGGGCCCTAGCGAATACGCAGTATTTT.

This chain links TRBV10-3 with TRBJ1-1; no clear D gene. Germline lookup yields CDR1 ENHRY and CDR2 SYGVKD. This CDR3 spans 11 amino acids. The CDR3 nucleotides read TGTGCTCATCGTGGTAACACTGAAGCTTTCTTT. This encodes CAHRGNTEAFF.

The rearrangement links TRBV9 to TRBJ2-1, with 14 bases lining up with TRBD2. The CDR3 consists of 15 residues. The germline CDR1 and CDR2 sequences are SGDLS and YYNGEE. The V and J ends lost 2 bases and 9 bases, in that order; junction bases with no gene match: 4. This CDR3 is CASSVGGLAGGEQFF. In nucleotides, the CDR3 is TGTGCCAGCAGCGTGGGCGGACTAGCGGGAGGTGAGCAGTTCTTC.

The V call is TRBV19, the J call TRBJ1-1, with D hard to call. There are 16 residues in the CDR3. Germline-derived CDR1 and CDR2 are LNHDA and SQIVND (reference sequence). Trimming pared 0 bases from V and 0 bases from J, leaving 11 bases between. The CDR3 loop is CASSIELAVLNTEAFF. The DNA for the CDR3 is TGTGCCAGTAGTATAGAGTTGGCAGTCCTGAACACTGAAGCTTTCTTT.

The rearrangement links TRBV9 to TRBJ2-3; 11 nucleotides agree with TRBD2. The V gene's germline CDR1 is SGDLS and CDR2 YYNGEE. This CDR3 comprises 15 residues. J lost 3 bases, V lost 1 base, and 1 base had no gene match. CDR3 bases: TGTGCCAGCAGCGTACTAGCGGGAGGTACAGATACGCAGTATTTT. It yields the protein CASSVLAGGTDTQYF.

The chain joins TRBV6-5 to TRBJ1-5; D is ambiguous. V lost 5 bases to trimming and J lost 3 bases, with 8 bases between them. Germline CDR1 reads MNHEY; CDR2 reads SVGAGI. This CDR3 is built from 13 residues. CDR3 DNA sequence: TGTGCCAGCAGTACTATGATCAATCAGCCCCAGCATTTT. Its translation is CASSTMINQPQHF.

The chain couples TRBV7-9 to TRBJ1-2; D ambiguous. The V end was cut by 5 bases, the J end by 0 bases, with 10 bases between. This CDR3 comprises 14 residues. From germline, CDR1 is SEHNR and CDR2 FQNEAQ (reference sequence). The DNA of the CDR3 is TGTGCCAGCAGCCCCTCGGACGCTAACTATGGCTACACCTTC. This sequence encodes CASSPSDANYGYTF.

The rearrangement links TRBV10-1 to TRBJ2-1; D not certain. Per the germline V gene, CDR1 is WNHNN and CDR2 is SYGVQD (reference sequence). V was cut by 3 bases and J by 3 bases, with 3 bases left in between. CDR3 length: 12 amino acids. Here the CDR3 reads CASSDHYNEQFF. In DNA form, the CDR3 reads TGCGCCAGCAGTGACCACTACAATGAGCAGTTCTTC.

This chain links TRBV6-5 with TRBJ2-7; perhaps TRBD2 as D (7 bases). The germline V gene has CDR1 MNHEY and CDR2 SVGAGI. Trimming stripped 7 bases from V and 2 bases from J, with 12 bases between. The CDR3 contains 13 residues. The CDR3 here is CASTRGATYEQYF. CDR3 DNA: TGTGCCAGCACTCGGGGGGCGACCTACGAGCAGTACTTC.

V usage is TRBV5-6 and J usage is TRBJ1-3; maybe TRBD1 (6 bases). Germline assignment: CDR1 SGHDT and CDR2 YYEEEE. This CDR3 is 15 amino acids long. Trimming removed 4 bases at V and 7 bases at J, with 18 bases between. The CDR3 region is CASSTVQGGGNTIYF. The CDR3 DNA reads as TGTGCCAGCAGCACAGTACAGGGAGGAGGCAACACCATATATTTT.

This clone is a singleton in its sample. The V gene is TRBV6-4, the J gene TRBJ2-3; D unclear. Germline V gene data show CDR1 as MRHNA and CDR2 as SNTAGT. CDR3 length equals 15 residues. The V and J ends lost 1 base and 1 base respectively, with 9 bases between them. In DNA form, the CDR3 reads TGTGCCAGCAGTGACTTTGGGATGGGCACAGATACGCAGTATTTT. Its translation is CASSDFGMGTDTQYF.

The chain uses TRBV4-1 and TRBJ2-3, with 8 bases identical to TRBD1. This CDR3 spans 15 amino acids. Looked up from germline, CDR1 is MGHRA and CDR2 is YSYEKL. J lost 4 bases, V lost 3 bases, and 6 bases had no gene match. CDR3 DNA sequence: TGCGCCAGCAGCCACGTTCTGACAGGGGCAGATACGCAGTATTTT. This sequence encodes CASSHVLTGADTQYF.

The rearrangement uses TRBV7-8 and TRBJ1-5; possibly TRBD1 for D (6 bases). CDR1 is SGHVS, CDR2 FQNEAQ, per germline. The V end was cut by 2 bases, the J end by 0 bases, with 11 bases between. The CDR3 runs to 16 residues. This chain's CDR3 is CASSLLGTHSNQPQHF. The CDR3 DNA sequence: TGTGCCAGCAGCTTACTCGGGACACATAGCAATCAGCCCCAGCATTTT.